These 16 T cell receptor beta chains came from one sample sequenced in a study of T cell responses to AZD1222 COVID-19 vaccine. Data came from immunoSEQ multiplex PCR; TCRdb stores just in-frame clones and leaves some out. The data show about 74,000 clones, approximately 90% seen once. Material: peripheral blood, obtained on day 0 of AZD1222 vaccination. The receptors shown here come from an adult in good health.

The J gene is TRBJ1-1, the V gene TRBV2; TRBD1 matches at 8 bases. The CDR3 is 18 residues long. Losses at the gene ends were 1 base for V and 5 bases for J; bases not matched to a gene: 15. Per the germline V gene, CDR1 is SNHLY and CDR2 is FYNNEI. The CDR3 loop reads CASSEGVPGQVYRTEAFF. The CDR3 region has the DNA TGTGCCAGCAGTGAAGGAGTACCGGGACAGGTCTACCGGACTGAAGCTTTCTTT.

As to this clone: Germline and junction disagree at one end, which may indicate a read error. The CDR3 nucleotides read TGTGCCAGCAGAGGCGGGGGGATATACAATAAGCAGTTCTTC. It encodes CASRGGGIYNKQFF. The chain uses TRBV9 and TRBJ2-1, with 8 bases matching TRBD2. CDR3 length: 14 amino acids. Germline loops: CDR1 SGDLS, CDR2 YYNGEE.

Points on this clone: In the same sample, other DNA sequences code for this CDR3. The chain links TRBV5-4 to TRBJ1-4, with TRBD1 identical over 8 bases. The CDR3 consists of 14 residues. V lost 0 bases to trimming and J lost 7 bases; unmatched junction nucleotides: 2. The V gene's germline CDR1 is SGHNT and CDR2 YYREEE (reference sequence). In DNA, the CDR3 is TGTGCCAGCAGCTTGGGACAGGGGTTTGAAAAACTGTTTTTT. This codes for CASSLGQGFEKLFF.

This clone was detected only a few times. CDR3 in amino acids: CATSSSYGGNSPLHF. DNA for the CDR3: TGTGCCACCAGCAGCTCCTATGGGGGCAATTCACCCCTCCACTTT. This chain connects TRBV15 to TRBJ1-6; D might be TRBD1 (6 bases). The CDR3 runs to 15 residues. V lost 3 bases, J lost 7 bases, and 13 bases lay in between. Germline CDR1 LNHNV, CDR2 YYDKDF (reference sequence). Complete variable domain (other parts from reference TRBV15 and TRBJ1-6): DAMVIQNPRYQVTQFGKPVTLSCSQTLNHNVMYWYQQKSSQAPKLLFHYYDKDFNNEADTPDNFQSRRPNTSFCFLDIRSPGLGDTAMYLCATSSSYGGNSPLHFGNGTRLTVT.

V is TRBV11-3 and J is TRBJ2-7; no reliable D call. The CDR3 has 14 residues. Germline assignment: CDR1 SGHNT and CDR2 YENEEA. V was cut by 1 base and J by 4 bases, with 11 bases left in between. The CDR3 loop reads CASSLAFGPYEQYF. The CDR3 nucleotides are TGTGCCAGCAGCTTAGCATTTGGGCCGTACGAGCAGTACTTC.

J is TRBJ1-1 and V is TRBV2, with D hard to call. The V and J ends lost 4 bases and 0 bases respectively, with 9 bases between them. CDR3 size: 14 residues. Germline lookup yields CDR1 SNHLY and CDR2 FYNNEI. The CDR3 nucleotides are TGTGCCAGCAGTGTTTTTCGACTGAACACTGAAGCTTTCTTT. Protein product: CASSVFRLNTEAFF.

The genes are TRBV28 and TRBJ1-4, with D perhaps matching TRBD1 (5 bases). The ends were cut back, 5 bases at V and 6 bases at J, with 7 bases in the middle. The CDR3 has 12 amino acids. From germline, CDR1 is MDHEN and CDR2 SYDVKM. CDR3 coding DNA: TGTGCCAGCAGTCAGGGTTATGAAAAACTGTTTTTT. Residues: CASSQGYEKLFF.

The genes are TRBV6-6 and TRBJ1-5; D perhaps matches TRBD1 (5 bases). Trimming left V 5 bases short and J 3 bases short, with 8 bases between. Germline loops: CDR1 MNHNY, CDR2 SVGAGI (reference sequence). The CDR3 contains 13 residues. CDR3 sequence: CASSRQHNQPQHF. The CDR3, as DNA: TGTGCCAGCAGTCGACAGCACAATCAGCCCCAGCATTTT.

This chain's CDR3 is CASSSYSTNTGELFF. CDR3 nucleotide sequence: TGTGCCAGCAGCTCCTACAGTACGAACACCGGGGAGCTGTTTTTT. The chain has TRBV11-3 and TRBJ2-2; D is undetermined. The germline gives CDR1 SGHNT, CDR2 YENEEA. The length of the CDR3 is 15 residues. V lost 4 bases and J lost 0, with 9 bases in between.

The CDR3 region has the DNA TGTGCCAGCAGTTTACGGAGCTGGGCTGAAGCTTTCTTT. Its protein is CASSLRSWAEAFF. V gene TRBV12-3 or TRBV12-4 combines with J gene TRBJ1-1, with D uncertain. The CDR3 runs 13 residues. V gave up 2 bases and J gave up 6 bases, with 10 bases separating them.

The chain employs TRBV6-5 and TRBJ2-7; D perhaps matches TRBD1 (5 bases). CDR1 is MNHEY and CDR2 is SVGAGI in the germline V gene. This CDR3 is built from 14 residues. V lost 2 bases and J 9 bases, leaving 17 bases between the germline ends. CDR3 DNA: TGTGCCAGCAGTTACCAGGCAGGGATTGTTGTGCAGTACTTC. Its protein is CASSYQAGIVVQYF.

The CDR3: CASSSRDRGETQYF. CDR3 nucleotide sequence: TGTGCCAGCAGCTCCCGGGACAGGGGTGAGACCCAGTACTTC. The gene calls are TRBV7-8 and TRBJ2-5; TRBD1 matches at 10 bases. The CDR3 runs to 14 residues. The trim removed 4 bases at V and 5 bases at J, leaving 4 bases unmatched. Germline CDR1 and CDR2: SGHVS and FQNEAQ.

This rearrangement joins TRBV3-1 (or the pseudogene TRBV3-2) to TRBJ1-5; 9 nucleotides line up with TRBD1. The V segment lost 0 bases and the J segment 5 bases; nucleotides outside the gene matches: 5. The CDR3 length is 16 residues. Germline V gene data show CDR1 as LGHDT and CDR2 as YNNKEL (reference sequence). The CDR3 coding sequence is TGTGCCAGCAGCCAAGATTACAGGACAGGGGATCAGCCCCAGCATTTT. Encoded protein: CASSQDYRTGDQPQHF.

For the CDR3, the DNA is TGTGCCAGTAGTATTGTGGGAATCGGCTATGGCTACACCTTC. This codes for CASSIVGIGYGYTF. The genes are TRBV19 and TRBJ1-2; D remains unclear. This CDR3 comprises 14 residues. The V end lost 3 bases, the J end lost 4 bases, and 12 bases lay between the germline ends. Germline V lookup: CDR1 LNHDA, CDR2 SQIVND (reference sequence). The full variable domain, completed using reference TRBV19 and TRBJ1-2, is DGGITQSPKYLFRKEGQNVTLSCEQNLNHDAMYWYRQDPGQGLRLIYYSQIVNDFQKGDIAEGYSVSREKKESFPLTVTSAQKNPTAFYLCASSIVGIGYGYTFGSGTRLTVV.

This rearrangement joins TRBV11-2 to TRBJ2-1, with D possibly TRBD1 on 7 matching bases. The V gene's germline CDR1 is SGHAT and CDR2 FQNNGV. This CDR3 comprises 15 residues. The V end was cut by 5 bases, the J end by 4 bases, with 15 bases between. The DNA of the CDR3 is TGTGCCAGCAGCCTGAGGGGGCGGGGTTACAATGAGCAGTTCTTC. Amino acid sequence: CASSLRGRGYNEQFF. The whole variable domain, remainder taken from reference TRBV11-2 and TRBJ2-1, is EAGVAQSPRYKIIEKRQSVAFWCNPISGHATLYWYQQILGQGPKLLIQFQNNGVVDDSQLPKDRFSAERLKGVDSTLKIQPAKLEDSAVYLCASSLRGRGYNEQFFGPGTRLTVL.

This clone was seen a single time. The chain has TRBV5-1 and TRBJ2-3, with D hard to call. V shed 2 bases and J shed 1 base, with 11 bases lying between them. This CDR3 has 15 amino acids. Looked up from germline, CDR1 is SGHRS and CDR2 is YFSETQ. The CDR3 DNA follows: TGCGCCAGCAGCTTTGAAAGCAGCGGCACAGATACGCAGTATTTT. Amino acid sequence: CASSFESSGTDTQYF.